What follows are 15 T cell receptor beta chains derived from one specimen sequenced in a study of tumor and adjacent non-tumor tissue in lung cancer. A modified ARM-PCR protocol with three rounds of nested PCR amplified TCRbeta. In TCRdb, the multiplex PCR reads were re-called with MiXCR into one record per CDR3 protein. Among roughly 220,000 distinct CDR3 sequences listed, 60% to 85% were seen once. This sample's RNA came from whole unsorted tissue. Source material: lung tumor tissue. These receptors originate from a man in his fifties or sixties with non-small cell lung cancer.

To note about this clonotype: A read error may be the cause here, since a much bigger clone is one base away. The CDR3 loop is CTSSQDWGKEETQYF. In DNA, the CDR3 is TGTACCAGCAGCCAAGATTGGGGGAAAGAAGAGACCCAGTACTTC. The V and J genes are TRBV4-3 and TRBJ2-5; possibly TRBD1 or TRBD2 for D (5 bases each). CDR3 length: 15 amino acids. Per germline, CDR1 LGHNA and CDR2 YSLEER.

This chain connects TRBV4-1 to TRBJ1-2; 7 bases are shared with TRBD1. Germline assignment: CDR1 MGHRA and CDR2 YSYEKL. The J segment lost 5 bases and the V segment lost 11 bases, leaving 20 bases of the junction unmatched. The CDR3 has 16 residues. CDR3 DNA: TGCGCCTGTAGCCATGCACAGGGGTCTTGGTGGTATGGCTACACCTTC. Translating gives CACSHAQGSWWYGYTF.

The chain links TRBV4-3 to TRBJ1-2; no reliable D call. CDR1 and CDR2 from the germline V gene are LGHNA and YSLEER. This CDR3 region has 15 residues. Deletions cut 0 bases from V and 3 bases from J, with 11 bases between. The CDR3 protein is CASSQDPQWYYGYTF. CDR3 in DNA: TGCGCCAGCAGCCAAGATCCCCAGTGGTACTATGGCTACACCTTC.

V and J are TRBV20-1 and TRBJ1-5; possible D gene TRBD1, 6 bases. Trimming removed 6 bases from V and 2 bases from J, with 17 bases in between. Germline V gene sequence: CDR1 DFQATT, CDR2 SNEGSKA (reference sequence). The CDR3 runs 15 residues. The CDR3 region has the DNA TGCAGTGCCGCACGCAACCGACAGGGCAATCAGCCCCAGCATTTT. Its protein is CSAARNRQGNQPQHF.

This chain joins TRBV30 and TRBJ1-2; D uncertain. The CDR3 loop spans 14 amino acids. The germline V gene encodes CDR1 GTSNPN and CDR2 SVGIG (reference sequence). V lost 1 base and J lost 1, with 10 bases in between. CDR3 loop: CAWSEAAFNYGYTF. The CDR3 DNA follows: TGTGCCTGGAGTGAGGCAGCATTTAACTATGGCTACACCTTC.

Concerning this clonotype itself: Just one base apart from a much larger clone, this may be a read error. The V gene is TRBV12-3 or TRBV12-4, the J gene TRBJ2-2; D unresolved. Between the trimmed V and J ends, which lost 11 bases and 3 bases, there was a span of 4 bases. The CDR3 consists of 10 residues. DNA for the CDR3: TGTGCCGAATACACCGGGGAGCTGTTTTTT. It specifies CAEYTGELFF.

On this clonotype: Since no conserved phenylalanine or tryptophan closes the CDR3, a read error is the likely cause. The CDR3 loop is CASSLKGTEAFL. The DNA of the CDR3 is TGTGCCAGCAGCTTAAAGGGGACTGAAGCTTTCCTT. J is TRBJ1-1 and V is TRBV11-2, with D possibly being TRBD1 (5 bases). Trimming removed 2 bases at V and 5 bases at J, with 6 bases between. The CDR3 is 12 residues long. Germline assignment: CDR1 SGHAT and CDR2 FQNNGV.

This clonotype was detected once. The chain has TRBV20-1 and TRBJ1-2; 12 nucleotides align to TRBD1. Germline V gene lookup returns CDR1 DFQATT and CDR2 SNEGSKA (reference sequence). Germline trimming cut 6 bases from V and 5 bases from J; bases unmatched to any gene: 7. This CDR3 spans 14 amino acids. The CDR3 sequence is CSASGQGALYGYTF. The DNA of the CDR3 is TGCAGTGCCTCGGGACAGGGGGCGCTTTATGGCTACACCTTC.

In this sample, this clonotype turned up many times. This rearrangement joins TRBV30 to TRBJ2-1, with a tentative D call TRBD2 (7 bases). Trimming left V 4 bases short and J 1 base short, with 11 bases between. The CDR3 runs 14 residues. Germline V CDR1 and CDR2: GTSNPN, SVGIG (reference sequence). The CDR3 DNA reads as TGTGCCTGGACGGGGGGCGCTTCCTACAATGAGCAGTTCTTC. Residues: CAWTGGASYNEQFF.

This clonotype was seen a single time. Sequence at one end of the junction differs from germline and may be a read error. CDR3 amino acids: CASSYSRVAGANVLSF. DNA of the CDR3: TGTGCCAGCAGTTACTCGAGGGTGGCTGGGGCCAACGTCCTGTCTTTC. The chain links TRBV6-2 or TRBV6-3 to TRBJ2-6; D may correspond to TRBD1 or TRBD2 (5 bases each). Germline CDR1 is MNHEY and CDR2 is SVGEGT. This CDR3 has 16 residues.

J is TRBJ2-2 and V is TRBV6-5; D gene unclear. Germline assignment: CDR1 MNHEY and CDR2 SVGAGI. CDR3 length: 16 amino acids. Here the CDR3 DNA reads TGTGTCAGTAGTTACTCTAAGCGTCAGTACACCGGGGAGCTGTTTTTT. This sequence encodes CVSSYSKRQYTGELFF.

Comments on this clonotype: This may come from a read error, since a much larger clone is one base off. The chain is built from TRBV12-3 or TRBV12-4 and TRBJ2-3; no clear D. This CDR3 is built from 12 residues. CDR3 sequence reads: CVSSRGWARSYF. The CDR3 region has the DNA TGTGTCAGCAGCCGCGGTTGGGCTAGGTCCTATTTT.

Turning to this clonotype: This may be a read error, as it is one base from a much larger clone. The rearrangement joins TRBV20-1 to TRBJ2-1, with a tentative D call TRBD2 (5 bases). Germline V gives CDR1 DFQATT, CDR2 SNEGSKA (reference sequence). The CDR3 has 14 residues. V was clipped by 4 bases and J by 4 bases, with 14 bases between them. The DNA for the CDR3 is TGCAGTGCTAACATGCCTCAGCGGTACAATGAGCAGTTCTTC. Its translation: CSANMPQRYNEQFF.

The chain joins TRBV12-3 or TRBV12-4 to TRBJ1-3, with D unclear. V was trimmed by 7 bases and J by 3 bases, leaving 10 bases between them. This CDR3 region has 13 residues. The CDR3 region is CASKHYSGNTIYF. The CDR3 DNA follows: TGTGCCAGCAAACACTACAGTGGAAACACCATATATTTT.

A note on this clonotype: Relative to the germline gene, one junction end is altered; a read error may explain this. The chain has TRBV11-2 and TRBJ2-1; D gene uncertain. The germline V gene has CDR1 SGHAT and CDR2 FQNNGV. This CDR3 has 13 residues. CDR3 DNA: TGTGTCAGCAGCTCTGCATTTTACAATGAACGGTTCTTC. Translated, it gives CVSSSAFYNERFF.